This T cell receptor beta chain came from a study of blood T cell repertoires in COVID-19. As for the study in general: COVID-19 samples, acute and convalescent, were from the United States, Italy and Spain. T cells, B-cell-depleted T cells, or PBMCs supplied cDNA or gDNA.

Enrolled during active infection, Seattle patients were then followed longitudinally. Per germline, CDR1 GTSNPN and CDR2 SVGIG (reference sequence). J lost 6 bases, V lost 1 base, and 6 bases had no gene match. The CDR3 totals 14 residues. Per the original methods: Cell counts per sample came from amplifying reference gene primers. Generated by immunoSEQ multiplex PCR, the TCRdb table keeps only in-frame clones and is missing some. V, J and clone size were drawn from that table, and D and trimming were deduced from the DNA. Among 330,000 or so clones listed, 80% to 90% were seen once. V usage is TRBV30 and J usage is TRBJ2-1; 7 bases match TRBD2. Source material: peripheral blood. This sequence was found in a man younger than 40 with COVID-19, enrolled during active disease. The CDR3 region is CAWSGRLAANEQFF. CDR3 DNA: TGTGCCTGGAGTGGTAGGCTAGCGGCCAATGAGCAGTTCTTC.